This T cell receptor beta chain was observed in a study of CD8 T cells in Susac syndrome. V was clipped by 4 bases and J by 6 bases, with 19 bases between them. The CDR3 is made up of 16 amino acids. Random hexamers were used to reverse transcribe the RNA input (about 0.5 to 1 ug). Via MiXCR, TCRdb re-called the immunoSEQ multiplex PCR reads, giving one row per CDR3 protein. There are 150,000 to 200,000 distinct CDR3 sequences in the sample; just under 95% occur only once, and roughly 0.13% lies in the top ten. This TCR was sampled from a human donor in good health. The sample taken for sequencing was CD4+ T cells from PBMCs. The genes are TRBV12-3 or TRBV12-4 and TRBJ1-5; perhaps TRBD1 as D (5 bases). The CDR3 loop reads CASSWGSGDLGQPQHF. The CDR3 DNA reads as TGTGCCAGCAGTTGGGGTTCGGGGGATTTAGGTCAGCCCCAGCATTTT.